This is a list of T cell receptor beta chains from one sample in a study of T cell changes during pregnancy in multiple sclerosis. Assay used: immunoSEQ multiplex PCR; TCRdb lists only in-frame clones, some missing. Of tens of thousands of clones listed, 91% are singletons. The source material was peripheral blood, sampled after pregnancy. These receptors came from a female donor in good health, enrolled as a control in a pregnancy study. CDR3s include the opening cysteine and the closing phenylalanine or tryptophan. D genes are given only for firm matches. A clone size is listed for some rows: how often the clone was seen (once, few, many), or a class if it is expanded.

j_call | v_call | cdr3_length | clone_size | d_call | cdr3_nt | cdr3_aa
TRBJ2-7 | TRBV20-1 | 11 | NA | NA | TGCAGTGCTCACGGGTCCTACGAGCAGTACTTC | CSAHGSYEQYF
TRBJ2-3 | TRBV19 | 13 | NA | NA | TGTGCCAGTAGCGGGACGGGGGACGATACGCAGTATTTT | CASSGTGDDTQYF
TRBJ2-1 | TRBV6-1 | 15 | NA | NA | TGTGCCAGCAGTGTCGGGGGAATAACCCTCAATGAGCAGTTCTTC | CASSVGGITLNEQFF
TRBJ1-2 | TRBV6-5 | 15 | once | TRBD1 | TGTGCCAGCAGAAGACAGGGGCCTGCTAACTATGGCTACACCTTC | CASRRQGPANYGYTF
TRBJ2-7 | TRBV6-5 | 15 | NA | TRBD1 | TGTGCCAGCAGTTTGACAGGGGGCTCCCGGGTGGAGCAGTACTTC | CASSLTGGSRVEQYF
TRBJ1-2 | TRBV13 | 14 | NA | NA | TGTGCCAGCAGCTTATGGGCAGGTAGCTATGGCTACACCTTC | CASSLWAGSYGYTF
TRBJ1-1 | TRBV27 | 17 | NA | NA | TGTGCCAGCATCAGGACTGCTACTTGGGGGGTGAACACTGAAGCTTTCTTT | CASIRTATWGVNTEAFF
TRBJ1-4 | TRBV6-5 | 15 | NA | NA | TGTGCCAGCAGTCCGACCCCCCGGGGAAATGAAAAACTGTTTTTT | CASSPTPRGNEKLFF
TRBJ1-2 | TRBV27 | 16 | NA | NA | TGTGCCAGCAGCCCTTCCCCCGGGGGGACACTCTATGGCTACACCTTC | CASSPSPGGTLYGYTF
TRBJ1-2 | TRBV7-2 | 16 | NA | TRBD1 | TGTGCCAGCAGCTTAGTAGGACAGGGAAGTAGGAATGGCTACACCTTC | CASSLVGQGSRNGYTF
TRBJ2-1 | TRBV15 | 17 | once | TRBD2 | TGTGCCACCAGCAGGCCCTATAGCGGGGGGATAGTCAATGAGCAGTTCTTC | CATSRPYSGGIVNEQFF
TRBJ1-1 | TRBV14 | 12 | NA | NA | TGTGCCAGCAGCCAAGCGTACACTGAAGCTTTCTTT | CASSQAYTEAFF
TRBJ2-1 | TRBV5-1 | 13 | NA | TRBD1 | TGCGCCAGCAGCTTTACAGGGGACAATGAGCAGTTCTTC | CASSFTGDNEQFF
TRBJ2-7 | TRBV11-2 | 16 | NA | TRBD2 | TGTGCCAGCAGCTTAGGTTCTAGCGGGAGCTCCTACGAGCAGTACTTC | CASSLGSSGSSYEQYF
TRBJ2-3 | TRBV5-4 | 13 | NA | NA | TGTGCCAGCAGCTTGGAGGGGCTGGAGACGCAGTATTTT | CASSLEGLETQYF
TRBJ2-5 | TRBV5-1 | 16 | NA | TRBD2 | TGCGCCAGCAGCTCCCTAGCGGGGGCGAATCAAGAGACCCAGTACTTC | CASSSLAGANQETQYF
TRBJ1-2 | TRBV29-1 | 12 | NA | NA | TGCAGCGTTGAACGGGGGAACTATGGCTACACCTTC | CSVERGNYGYTF
TRBJ1-2 | TRBV29-1 | 14 | once | NA | TGCAGCGTCGCCGCCTCGACCCGGGACTATGGCTACACCTTC | CSVAASTRDYGYTF
TRBJ1-1 | TRBV7-9 | 16 | NA | NA | TGTGCCAGCAGCCCCGCGGGGGCCCTTGGGAACACTGAAGCTTTCTTT | CASSPAGALGNTEAFF
TRBJ1-1 | TRBV7-9 | 12 | NA | NA | TGTGCCAGCAGCTTAGTTGGCCCTGAAGCTTTCTTT | CASSLVGPEAFF
TRBJ2-5 | TRBV14 | 12 | NA | NA | TGTGCCAGCAGCCAAGAGAGGGAGACCCAGTACTTC | CASSQERETQYF
TRBJ2-2 | TRBV9 | 15 | NA | NA | TGTGCCAGCAGCCCAGGGAGGACCGGTGGGGGGGAGCTGTTTTTT | CASSPGRTGGGELFF
TRBJ2-3 | TRBV5-4 | 16 | NA | TRBD2 | TGTGCCAGCAGCCAGCTAGCGGGGGGGATGATAGATACGCAGTATTTT | CASSQLAGGMIDTQYF
TRBJ1-2 | TRBV5-1 | 14 | NA | NA | TGCGCCAGCAGCTTGGGGACAGTTAACTATGGCTACACCTTC | CASSLGTVNYGYTF
TRBJ2-7 | TRBV5-1 | 13 | NA | NA | TGCGCCAGCAGCTTGGCTTCGGGGGAGAAAACGTACTTC | CASSLASGEKTYF
TRBJ1-1 | TRBV25-1 | 18 | NA | TRBD1 | TGTGCCAGCAGTGCAACAGGGGGCGAACCCCACTTTAACACTGAAGCTTTCTTT | CASSATGGEPHFNTEAFF
TRBJ1-2 | TRBV28 | 13 | NA | TRBD1 | TGTGCCAGCAGGAAGGGACAGCTCTATGGCTACACCTTC | CASRKGQLYGYTF
TRBJ1-2 | TRBV19 | 13 | NA | TRBD1 | TGTGCCAGTAGGGGACAGGGGGACTATGGCTACACCTTC | CASRGQGDYGYTF
TRBJ1-5 | TRBV30 | 16 | few | NA | TGTGCCTGGAGTGTAAGCCGGGGGTATAGCAATCAGCCCCAGCATTTT | CAWSVSRGYSNQPQHF
TRBJ2-2 | TRBV7-9 | 15 | NA | NA | TGTGCCAGCAGCTTAGGACAGTCGAACACCGGGGAGCTGTTTTTT | CASSLGQSNTGELFF
TRBJ2-1 | TRBV30 | 13 | NA | TRBD2 | TGTGCCTGGAGTGTCGGACTAGCGGGCGAGCAGTTCTTC | CAWSVGLAGEQFF
TRBJ1-1 | TRBV19 | 16 | NA | NA | TGTGCCAGTAGACGTCCCCGGGGGGTCGCGAACACTGAAGCTTTCTTT | CASRRPRGVANTEAFF
TRBJ2-2 | TRBV18 | 16 | NA | TRBD1 | TGTGCCAGCTCACCACGACAGGGAACGAACACCGGGGAGCTGTTTTTT | CASSPRQGTNTGELFF
TRBJ2-3 | TRBV5-1 | 19 | NA | NA | TGCGCCAGCAGCTTCGGGACAGGGCGGAGCGGGAGGGCCTCAGATACGCAGTATTTT | CASSFGTGRSGRASDTQYF
TRBJ2-3 | TRBV18 | 16 | NA | NA | TGTGCCAGCTCACCACCCGGACAGCTAATAACAGATACGCAGTATTTT | CASSPPGQLITDTQYF
TRBJ2-5 | TRBV5-8 | 14 | NA | NA | TGTGCCAGCAGCTTAAGGACAGACGAAGAGACCCAGTACTTC | CASSLRTDEETQYF
TRBJ2-3 | TRBV11-2 | 16 | NA | NA | TGTGCCAGCAGCCCCACCACTAGAACGAGCACAGATACGCAGTATTTT | CASSPTTRTSTDTQYF
TRBJ2-3 | TRBV9 | 17 | NA | TRBD2 | TGTGCCAGCAGCCCTAGGACTAGCGGGGGGTGGGCAGATACGCAGTATTTT | CASSPRTSGGWADTQYF
TRBJ1-2 | TRBV20-1 | 11 | NA | NA | TGCAGTGCTAGACAGGGCTATGGCTACACCTTC | CSARQGYGYTF
TRBJ1-1 | TRBV21-1 | 18 | NA | NA | TGTTCGTCAAAACAACACGTCGCGGGAGAAGGTGATGGCACTGAAGCTTTCTTT | CSSKQHVAGEGDGTEAFF
TRBJ1-2 | TRBV10-3 | 13 | NA | NA | TGTGCCATCAGTGAACAGATAAACTATGGCTACACCTTC | CAISEQINYGYTF
TRBJ2-2 | TRBV4-2 | 14 | NA | TRBD2 | TGTGCCAGCAGAGGGACTAGCGGGAGCCGGGAGCTGTTTTTT | CASRGTSGSRELFF
TRBJ2-1 | TRBV7-2 | 13 | NA | TRBD1 | TGTGCCAGCAGCTTTTTCTCCCTGGGACAGACGATCTTC | CASSFFSLGQTIF
TRBJ1-1 | TRBV7-2 | 14 | NA | NA | TGTGCCAGCAGCTTATCAGCGACAGCTCCTGAAGCTTTCTTT | CASSLSATAPEAFF
TRBJ2-2 | TRBV27 | 16 | NA | NA | TGTGCCAGCAGTCCGCTGGGGTCCGGAGGGGCCGGGGAGCTGTTTTTT | CASSPLGSGGAGELFF
TRBJ1-1 | TRBV7-9 | 12 | NA | NA | TGTGCCAGCGGGGGGGGGAACACTGAAGCTTTCTTT | CASGGGNTEAFF
TRBJ1-1 | TRBV6-1 | 13 | once | TRBD1 | TGTGCCAGCACGGACAGGCGAGACACTGAAGCTTTCTTT | CASTDRRDTEAFF
TRBJ1-1 | TRBV20-1 | 9 | NA | NA | TGCACTCCAGGGATCGGACCTTTCTTT | CTPGIGPFF
TRBJ2-1 | TRBV18 | 14 | NA | NA | TGTGCCAGCTCACCACCGAGCCTAAACAATGAGCAGTTCTTC | CASSPPSLNNEQFF
TRBJ2-2 | TRBV19 | 15 | NA | NA | TGTGCCAGTAGTATACCCGGACTACAACCCGGGGAGCTGTTTTTT | CASSIPGLQPGELFF
TRBJ2-5 | TRBV5-4 | 17 | NA | NA | TGTGCCAGCAGCATCCGTTCGGGGTGGGGTGTATTAGAGACCCAGTACTTC | CASSIRSGWGVLETQYF
TRBJ1-4 | TRBV7-2 | 14 | NA | TRBD1 | TGTGCCAGCAGCTTCGACAGGGCCCTAGAAAAACTGTTTTTT | CASSFDRALEKLFF
TRBJ2-2 | TRBV19 | 14 | NA | NA | TGTGCCAGTAGTCTCGGGGGGCACACCGGGGAGCTGTTTTTT | CASSLGGHTGELFF
TRBJ2-7 | TRBV5-4 | 15 | NA | TRBD2 | TGTGCCAGCAGCTGGCTTAGCGGGAGTGACTACGAGCAGTACTTC | CASSWLSGSDYEQYF